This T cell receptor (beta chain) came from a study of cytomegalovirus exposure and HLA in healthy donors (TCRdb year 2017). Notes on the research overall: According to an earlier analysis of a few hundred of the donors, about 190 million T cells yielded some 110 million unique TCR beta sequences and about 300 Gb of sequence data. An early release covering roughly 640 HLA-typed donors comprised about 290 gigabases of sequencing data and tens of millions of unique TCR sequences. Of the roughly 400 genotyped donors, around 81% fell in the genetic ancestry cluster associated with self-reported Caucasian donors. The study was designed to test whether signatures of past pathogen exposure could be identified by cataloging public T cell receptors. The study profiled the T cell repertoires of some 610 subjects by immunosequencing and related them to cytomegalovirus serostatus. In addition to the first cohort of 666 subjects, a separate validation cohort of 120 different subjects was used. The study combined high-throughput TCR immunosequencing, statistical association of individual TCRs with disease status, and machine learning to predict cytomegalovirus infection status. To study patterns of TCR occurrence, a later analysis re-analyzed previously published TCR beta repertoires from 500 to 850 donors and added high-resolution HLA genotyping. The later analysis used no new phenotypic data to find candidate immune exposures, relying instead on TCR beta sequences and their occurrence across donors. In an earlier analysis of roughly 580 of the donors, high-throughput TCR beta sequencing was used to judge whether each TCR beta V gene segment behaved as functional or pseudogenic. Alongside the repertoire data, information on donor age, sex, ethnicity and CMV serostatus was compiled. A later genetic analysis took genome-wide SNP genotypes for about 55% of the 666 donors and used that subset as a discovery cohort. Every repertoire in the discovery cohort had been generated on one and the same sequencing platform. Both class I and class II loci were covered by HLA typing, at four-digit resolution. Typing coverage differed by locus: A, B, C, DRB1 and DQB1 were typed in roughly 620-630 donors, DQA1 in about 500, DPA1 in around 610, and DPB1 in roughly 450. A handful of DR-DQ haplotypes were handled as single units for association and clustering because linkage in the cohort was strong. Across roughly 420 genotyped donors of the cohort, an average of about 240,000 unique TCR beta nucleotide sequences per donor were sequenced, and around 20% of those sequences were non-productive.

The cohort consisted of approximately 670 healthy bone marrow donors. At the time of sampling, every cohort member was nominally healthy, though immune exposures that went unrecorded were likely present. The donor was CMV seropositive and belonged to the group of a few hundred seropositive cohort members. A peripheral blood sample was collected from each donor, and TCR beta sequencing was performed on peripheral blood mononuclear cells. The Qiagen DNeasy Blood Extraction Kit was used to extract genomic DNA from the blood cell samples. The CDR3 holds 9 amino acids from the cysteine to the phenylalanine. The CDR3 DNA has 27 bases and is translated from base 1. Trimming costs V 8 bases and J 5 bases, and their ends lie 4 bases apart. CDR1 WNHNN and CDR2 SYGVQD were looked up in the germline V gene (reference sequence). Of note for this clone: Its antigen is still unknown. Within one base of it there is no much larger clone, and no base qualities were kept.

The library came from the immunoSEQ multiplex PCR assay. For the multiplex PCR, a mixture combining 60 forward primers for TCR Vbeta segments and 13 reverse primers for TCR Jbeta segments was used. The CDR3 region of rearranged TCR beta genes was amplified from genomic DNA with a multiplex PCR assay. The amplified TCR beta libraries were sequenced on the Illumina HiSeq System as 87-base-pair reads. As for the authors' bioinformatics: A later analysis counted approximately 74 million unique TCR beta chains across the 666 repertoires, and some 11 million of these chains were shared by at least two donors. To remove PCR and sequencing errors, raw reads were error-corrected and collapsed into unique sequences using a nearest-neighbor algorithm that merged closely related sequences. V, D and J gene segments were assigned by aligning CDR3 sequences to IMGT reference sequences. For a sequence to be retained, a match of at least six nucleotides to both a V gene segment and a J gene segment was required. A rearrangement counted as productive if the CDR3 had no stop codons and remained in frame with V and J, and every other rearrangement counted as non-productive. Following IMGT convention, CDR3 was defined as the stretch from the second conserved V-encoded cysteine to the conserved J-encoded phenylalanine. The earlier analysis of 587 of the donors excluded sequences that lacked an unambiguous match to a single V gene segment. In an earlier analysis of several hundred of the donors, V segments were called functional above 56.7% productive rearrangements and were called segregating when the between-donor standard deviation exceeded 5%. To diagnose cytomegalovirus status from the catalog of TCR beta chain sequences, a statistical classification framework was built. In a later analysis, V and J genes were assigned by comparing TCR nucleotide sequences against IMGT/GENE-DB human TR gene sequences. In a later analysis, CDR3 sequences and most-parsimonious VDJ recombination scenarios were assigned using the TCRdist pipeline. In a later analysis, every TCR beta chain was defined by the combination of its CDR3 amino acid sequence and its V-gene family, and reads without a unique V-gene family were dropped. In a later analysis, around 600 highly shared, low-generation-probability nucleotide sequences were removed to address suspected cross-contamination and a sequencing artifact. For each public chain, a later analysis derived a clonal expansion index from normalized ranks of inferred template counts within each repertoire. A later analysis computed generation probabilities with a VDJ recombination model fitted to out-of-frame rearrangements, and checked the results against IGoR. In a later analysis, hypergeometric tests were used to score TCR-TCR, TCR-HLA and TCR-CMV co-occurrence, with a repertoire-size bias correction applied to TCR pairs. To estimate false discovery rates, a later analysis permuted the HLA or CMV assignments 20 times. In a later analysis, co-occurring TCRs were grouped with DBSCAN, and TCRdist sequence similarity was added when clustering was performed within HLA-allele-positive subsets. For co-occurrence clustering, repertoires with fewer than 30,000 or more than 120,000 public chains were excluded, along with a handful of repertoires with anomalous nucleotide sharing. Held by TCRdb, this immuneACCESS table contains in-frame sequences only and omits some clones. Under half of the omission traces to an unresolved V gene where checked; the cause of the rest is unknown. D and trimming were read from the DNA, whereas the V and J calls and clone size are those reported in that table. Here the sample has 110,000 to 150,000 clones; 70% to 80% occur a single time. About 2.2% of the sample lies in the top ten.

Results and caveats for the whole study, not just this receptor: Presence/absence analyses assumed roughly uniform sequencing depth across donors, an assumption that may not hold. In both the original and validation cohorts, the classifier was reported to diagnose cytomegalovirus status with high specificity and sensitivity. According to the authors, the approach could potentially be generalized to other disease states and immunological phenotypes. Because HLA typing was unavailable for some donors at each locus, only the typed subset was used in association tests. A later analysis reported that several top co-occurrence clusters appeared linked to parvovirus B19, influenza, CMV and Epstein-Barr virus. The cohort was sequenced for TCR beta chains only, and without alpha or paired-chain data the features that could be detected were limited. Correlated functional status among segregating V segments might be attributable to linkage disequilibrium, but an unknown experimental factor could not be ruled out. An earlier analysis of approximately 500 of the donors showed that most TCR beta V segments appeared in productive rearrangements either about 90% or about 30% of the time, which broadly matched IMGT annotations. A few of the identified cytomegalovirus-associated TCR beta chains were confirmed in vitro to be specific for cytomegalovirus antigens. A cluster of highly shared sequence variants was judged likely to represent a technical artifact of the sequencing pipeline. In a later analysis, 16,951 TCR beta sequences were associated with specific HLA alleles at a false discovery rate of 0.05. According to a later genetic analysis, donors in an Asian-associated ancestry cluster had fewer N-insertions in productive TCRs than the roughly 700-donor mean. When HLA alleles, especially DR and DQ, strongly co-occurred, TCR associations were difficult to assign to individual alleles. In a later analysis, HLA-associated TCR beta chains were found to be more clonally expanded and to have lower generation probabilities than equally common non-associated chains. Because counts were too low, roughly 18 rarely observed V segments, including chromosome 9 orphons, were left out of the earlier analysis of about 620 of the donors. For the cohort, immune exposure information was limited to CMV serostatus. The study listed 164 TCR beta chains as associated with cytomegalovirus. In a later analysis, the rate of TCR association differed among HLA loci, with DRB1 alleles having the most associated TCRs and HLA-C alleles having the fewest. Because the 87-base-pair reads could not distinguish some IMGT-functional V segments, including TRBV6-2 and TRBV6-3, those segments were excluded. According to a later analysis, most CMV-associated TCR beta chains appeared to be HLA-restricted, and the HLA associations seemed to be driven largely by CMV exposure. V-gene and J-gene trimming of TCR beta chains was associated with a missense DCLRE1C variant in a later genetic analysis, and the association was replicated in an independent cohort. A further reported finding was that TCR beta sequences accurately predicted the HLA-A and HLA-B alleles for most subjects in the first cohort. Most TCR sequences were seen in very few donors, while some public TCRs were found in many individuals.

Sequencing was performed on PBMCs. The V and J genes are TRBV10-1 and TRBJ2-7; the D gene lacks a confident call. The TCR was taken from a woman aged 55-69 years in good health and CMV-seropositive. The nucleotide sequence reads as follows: TGCGCCAGCCGGGACGAGCAGTACTTC. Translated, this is CASRDEQYF.